These 13 T cell receptor beta chains were sequenced from one sample in a study of PD-L1 blockade in urothelial cancer. TCRdb keeps only in-frame clones here, not all; method: immunoSEQ multiplex PCR. Found here are more than 45,000 clones, more than 65% of them singletons; the top ten hold roughly 4%. The sequencing here drew on PBMCs, taken around atezolizumab (anti-PD-L1) treatment. The receptors come from a man between 65 and 85 years old with urothelial cancer.

This clone has just a few counts. This CDR3 is CASSRQGADEAFF. Written as DNA, the CDR3 is TGTGCCAGCAGTCGCCAGGGGGCGGATGAAGCTTTCTTT. The chain employs TRBV28 and TRBJ1-1; 8 nucleotides match TRBD1. J was trimmed by 7 bases and V by 5 bases; bases with no gene match: 6. This CDR3 is built from 13 residues. Germline V gives CDR1 MDHEN, CDR2 SYDVKM.

The rearrangement uses TRBV5-1 and TRBJ2-2, with 13 nucleotides matching TRBD2. Looked up from germline, CDR1 is SGHRS and CDR2 is YFSETQ. J gave up 3 bases and V 3 bases, and 8 bases lay outside the gene matches. The CDR3 totals 18 residues. CDR3 sequence (DNA): TGCGCCAGCAGCTCCCGGACTAGCGGGAGATCGTACACCGGGGAGCTGTTTTTT. Its protein product is CASSSRTSGRSYTGELFF.

By sample share, this clone is medium-sized. The chain has TRBV19 and TRBJ1-5, with TRBD1 identical over 7 bases. The CDR3 sequence is 13 residues long. From germline, CDR1 is LNHDA and CDR2 SQIVND (reference sequence). The ends lost 5 bases at V and 5 bases at J; junction bases unmatched: 3. CDR3 bases: TGTGCCAGTAGTGGAGACAGGGATCAGCCCCAGCATTTT. Protein product: CASSGDRDQPQHF. The full variable domain, with the rest looked up from reference TRBV19 and TRBJ1-5, is DGGITQSPKYLFRKEGQNVTLSCEQNLNHDAMYWYRQDPGQGLRLIYYSQIVNDFQKGDIAEGYSVSREKKESFPLTVTSAQKNPTAFYLCASSGDRDQPQHFGDGTRLSIL.

This rearrangement joins TRBV25-1 to TRBJ2-7; 12 bases match TRBD1. Germline-derived CDR1 and CDR2 are MGHDK and SYGVNS. CDR3 length equals 16 residues. The junction had 10 bases not matched to a gene; V was cut back by 5 bases and J by 5 bases. The CDR3, as DNA: TGTGCCAGCAGTAGACCTCCGGGACAGGGGGCTGACGAGCAGTACTTC. Protein: CASSRPPGQGADEQYF.

The DNA of the CDR3 is TGCGCCAGCAGCCCACTAGCGGGAGGCACAGATACGCAGTATTTT. Its protein is CASSPLAGGTDTQYF. The chain combines TRBV5-1 with TRBJ2-3, with TRBD2 matching 11 bases. CDR1 SGHRS and CDR2 YFSETQ come from the germline V gene. The J segment lost 1 base and the V segment lost 4 bases, leaving 2 bases of the junction unmatched. The CDR3 extends over 15 amino acids.

CDR3 protein: CASSLMGGTSGYGYTF. The CDR3 DNA reads TGTGCCAGCAGTTTAATGGGAGGGACTTCGGGCTATGGCTACACCTTC. The chain couples TRBV28 to TRBJ1-2; tentatively, D is TRBD1 (5 bases). Between the trimmed V and J ends, which lost 2 bases and 4 bases, there was a span of 17 bases. Per the germline V gene, CDR1 is MDHEN and CDR2 is SYDVKM. CDR3 length: 16 residues.

The chain joins TRBV5-5 to TRBJ2-7, with a tentative D call TRBD2 (5 bases). V gave up 0 bases and J gave up 1 base, with 11 bases separating them. The germline V gene has CDR1 SGHKS and CDR2 YYEKEE (reference sequence). The CDR3 contains 15 residues. CDR3 nucleotide sequence: TGTGCCAGCAGCTTGGTCCGGGGATTTTCCTACGAGCAGTACTTC. Its protein product is CASSLVRGFSYEQYF. Based on the CDR3 plus reference TRBV5-5 and TRBJ2-7, the full variable domain is DAGVTQSPTHLIKTRGQQVTLRCSPISGHKSVSWYQQVLGQGPQFIFQYYEKEERGRGNFPDRFSARQFPNYSSELNVNALLLGDSALYLCASSLVRGFSYEQYFGPGTRLTVT.

This clone was counted once. The chain recombines TRBV5-1 with TRBJ2-3, with a possible D match to TRBD1 (7 bases). Germline lookup yields CDR1 SGHRS and CDR2 YFSETQ. CDR3 length: 16 residues. V was cut by 1 base and J by 2 bases, with 14 bases left in between. CDR3 bases: TGCGCCAGCAGCTTGCAGGGGGGTTTCTCCACAGATACGCAGTATTTT. It is translated as CASSLQGGFSTDTQYF.

The rearrangement links TRBV29-1 to TRBJ2-5, with 7 nucleotides matching TRBD2. Losses at the gene ends were 0 bases for V and 6 bases for J; bases not matched to a gene: 7. Per the germline V gene, CDR1 is SQVTM and CDR2 is ANQGSEA. This CDR3 spans 14 amino acids. The CDR3 region has the DNA TGCAGCGTTGAAGAGCCGGGACTACCTAAGACCCAGTACTTC. It translates to CSVEEPGLPKTQYF.

This sequence joins TRBV6-1 and TRBJ1-4; 9 bases line up with TRBD1. Germline V gene data show CDR1 as MNHNS and CDR2 as SASEGT. The CDR3 covers 13 residues. The V segment lost 6 bases and the J segment 8 bases; nucleotides outside the gene matches: 4. Written as DNA, the CDR3 is TGTGCCAGCAGCCGGGACAGGGAGGAAAAACTGTTTTTT. This codes for CASSRDREEKLFF.

This rearrangement joins TRBV6-5 to TRBJ2-3; 11 nucleotides line up with TRBD2. The V gene's germline CDR1 is MNHEY and CDR2 SVGAGI. V lost 6 bases, J lost 1 base, and 3 bases stayed unmatched. The CDR3 sequence is 15 residues long. CDR3 in DNA: TGTGCCAGCAGCACGACTAGCGGGGGCACAGATACGCAGTATTTT. Translating gives CASSTTSGGTDTQYF.

The chain links TRBV5-4 to TRBJ2-7; D possibly corresponds to TRBD2 (6 bases). CDR3 size: 14 residues. Germline CDR1 reads SGHNT; CDR2 reads YYREEE (reference sequence). V gave up 4 bases and J gave up 2 bases, with 13 bases separating them. The CDR3 loop is CASSPGARPYEQYF. The CDR3 nucleotides read TGTGCCAGCAGCCCGGGAGCCCGACCCTACGAGCAGTACTTC.

Only one count was recorded for this clone. The chain joins TRBV6-5 to TRBJ2-5; D is unclear. With 6 bases removed from V and 1 base from J, the gap between germline ends came to 9 bases. CDR3 size: 13 residues. Germline values: CDR1 MNHEY, CDR2 SVGAGI. Here the CDR3 reads CASRPTGQETQYF. CDR3 sequence (DNA): TGTGCCAGCAGGCCGACTGGCCAAGAGACCCAGTACTTC.